This T cell receptor beta chain was recorded in a study of blood T cells in healthy people across ages. Study findings and constraints: The unknown donor CMV status may have confounded expanded clonotype changes. As naive T cell percentage varied, TCR beta diversity correlated strongly with it.

Donors ranged from 6 to 90 years old and were healthy Caucasians in Russia. PCR was performed a second time for about 7 to 12 cycles using a sample-barcoded 5' primer and a J-beta primer mix. TCRdb called the 5' RACE reads again in MiXCR, with one record for every CDR3 protein. This sample yields roughly 1.4 million distinct CDR3 sequences, of which almost 60% are seen a single time; 6.5% to 8.5% belongs to the top ten. CDR3 size: 14 residues. Germline loops: CDR1 MNHEY, CDR2 SVGAGI. The V and J ends lost 2 bases and 3 bases respectively, with 9 bases between them. About this clonotype: Antigen: not known.

Sequencing was performed on blood. This chain uses TRBV6-5 with TRBJ2-3, with D perhaps matching TRBD1 (5 bases). The receptor's source is a man younger than 35 in good health. The CDR3 sequence is CASSYAGLTDTQYF. The DNA for the CDR3 is TGTGCCAGCAGTTACGCAGGGCTGACAGATACGCAGTATTTT.